The 14 T cell receptor beta chains below were found in one sample sequenced in a study of shared clonotypes between healthy human individuals. Using immunoSEQ multiplex PCR, the repertoire was profiled, and TCRdb retains in-frame clones only, with some absent. The data hold approximately 99,000 clones, with around 65% observed a single time. Sample: memory CD8+ T cells sorted from blood. Noted subset: CD45RO+ cells pooled with CCR7-negative TemRA cells. The receptors were sampled from a woman between 25 and 40 years old in good health.

CDR3 sequence (DNA): TGTGCCAGCAAAGAAAAGGACTCTGCTAACTATGGCTACACCTTC. Its translation is CASKEKDSANYGYTF. The V call is TRBV27, the J call TRBJ1-2; no reliable D call. In germline, CDR1 is MNHEY, CDR2 SMNVEV (reference sequence). V was shortened by 7 bases and J by 0 bases, with 15 bases between the two germline ends. This CDR3 has 15 residues.

This clone was detected once. This chain joins TRBV6-5 and TRBJ1-2, with 7 bases aligning to TRBD1. This CDR3 spans 14 amino acids. The trim removed 11 bases at V and 4 bases at J, leaving 13 bases unmatched. CDR1 and CDR2 (germline): MNHEY, SVGAGI. The CDR3 here is CAARTGRVSYGYTF. The DNA for the CDR3 is TGTGCCGCAAGGACAGGTCGGGTCTCCTATGGCTACACCTTC.

The genes are TRBV4-2 and TRBJ2-1; 13 positions match TRBD2. This CDR3 is 16 amino acids long. V shed 3 bases and J 5 bases; nucleotides not matched to a gene: 4. Germline lookup yields CDR1 LGHNA and CDR2 YNFKEQ. CDR3: CASSHGTSGKNNEQFF. The CDR3 DNA reads as TGTGCCAGCAGCCATGGGACTAGCGGGAAAAACAATGAGCAGTTCTTC.

The chain employs TRBV5-1 and TRBJ2-4, with 7 nucleotides matching TRBD2. The V and J ends lost 0 bases and 3 bases, in that order; junction bases with no gene match: 3. The germline CDR1 and CDR2 sequences are SGHRS and YFSETQ. This CDR3 is 15 amino acids long. The CDR3 loop reads CASSLAWEGKNIQYF. The CDR3 nucleotides are TGCGCCAGCAGCTTGGCCTGGGAGGGCAAAAACATTCAGTACTTC.

The chain employs TRBV4-1 and TRBJ2-1; D is perhaps TRBD2 (6 bases). CDR1 and CDR2 from the germline V gene are MGHRA and YSYEKL. The CDR3 has 19 residues. V lost 0 bases and J 3 bases, leaving 21 bases between the germline ends. In nucleotides, the CDR3 is TGCGCCAGCAGCCAAGATATGGGGAGGTGGGGCATCTTCTACAATGAGCAGTTCTTC. This translates into CASSQDMGRWGIFYNEQFF.

Comment on this clone: The identical CDR3 is also encoded by other nucleotide sequences in the sample. The V call is TRBV28, the J call TRBJ2-7; D not resolved. V was trimmed by 1 base and J by 2 bases, leaving 9 bases between them. The germline CDR1 and CDR2 sequences are MDHEN and SYDVKM. The CDR3 sequence is 14 residues long. CDR3 sequence: CASSLFGRTYEQYF. The CDR3 DNA reads as TGTGCCAGCAGTTTATTTGGGCGAACCTACGAGCAGTACTTC.

This clone was observed a single time. The chain uses TRBV5-1 and TRBJ1-2, with a possible D match to TRBD1 (6 bases). CDR1 is SGHRS and CDR2 is YFSETQ in the germline V gene. V lost 5 bases and J lost 7, with 18 bases in between. CDR3 length equals 14 residues. The CDR3 region has the DNA TGCGCCAGCAGACCAGGCGGGGGCGCAGGTGGCTACACCTTC. Its protein product is CASRPGGGAGGYTF.

This chain links TRBV15 with TRBJ1-4; a weak D match, TRBD1 (5 bases). The V end lost 5 bases, the J end lost 4 bases, and 14 bases lay between the germline ends. CDR3 length: 15 residues. Germline V gene data show CDR1 as LNHNV and CDR2 as YYDKDF (reference sequence). The CDR3 spells CATSDRDAGNEKLFF. The CDR3 DNA follows: TGTGCCACCAGCGACCGGGACGCGGGTAATGAAAAACTGTTTTTT.

This clone was seen only a few times. The V call is TRBV19, the J call TRBJ2-7; D call uncertain. CDR1 LNHDA and CDR2 SQIVND come from the germline V gene (reference sequence). CDR3 length: 13 amino acids. Deletions cut 5 bases from V and 0 bases from J, with 8 bases between. The CDR3 sequence is CASSSAPSYEQYF. CDR3 in DNA: TGTGCCAGTAGTTCCGCACCCTCCTACGAGCAGTACTTC. The whole variable domain, remainder taken from reference TRBV19 and TRBJ2-7, is DGGITQSPKYLFRKEGQNVTLSCEQNLNHDAMYWYRQDPGQGLRLIYYSQIVNDFQKGDIAEGYSVSREKKESFPLTVTSAQKNPTAFYLCASSSAPSYEQYFGPGTRLTVT.

This clone was detected only a few times. V and J are TRBV25-1 and TRBJ2-2; the D gene is possibly TRBD1 (6 bases). The length of the CDR3 is 14 residues. Trimming pared 6 bases from V and 4 bases from J, leaving 12 bases between. Germline loops: CDR1 MGHDK, CDR2 SYGVNS. The CDR3 here is CASREQGPTGELFF. CDR3 DNA: TGTGCCAGCAGGGAACAGGGACCCACCGGGGAGCTGTTTTTT.

The genes are TRBV10-3 and TRBJ2-1; unclear D gene. V lost 0 bases to trimming and J lost 8 bases, with 17 bases between them. CDR3 length: 16 residues. Germline-derived CDR1 and CDR2 are ENHRY and SYGVKD. CDR3 amino acids: CAISESPRMLGDEQFF. Here the CDR3 DNA reads TGTGCCATCAGTGAGTCCCCTAGGATGCTTGGGGATGAGCAGTTCTTC.

This clone showed up just once. The chain uses TRBV6-5 and TRBJ2-1; 7 positions agree with TRBD1. CDR1 and CDR2 (germline): MNHEY, SVGAGI. Trimming removed 0 bases from V and 8 bases from J; junction bases left unmatched: 10. The CDR3 loop spans 16 amino acids. For the CDR3, the DNA is TGTGCCAGCAGTTACTCTGGGCAGGGGGTGGTCGATGAGCAGTTCTTC. Translated: CASSYSGQGVVDEQFF.

This chain joins TRBV27 and TRBJ1-2; 7 bases are a match to TRBD1. Germline CDR1 and CDR2: MNHEY and SMNVEV (reference sequence). J lost 8 bases, V lost 6 bases, and 9 bases had no gene match. The CDR3 is 13 residues long. CDR3 DNA: TGTGCCAGCAGGACGCGACAGGGAGACGGCTACACCTTC. It yields the protein CASRTRQGDGYTF.

The rearrangement uses TRBV6-6 and TRBJ2-1; D is possibly TRBD2 (6 bases). In germline, CDR1 is MNHNY, CDR2 SVGAGI (reference sequence). The CDR3 extends over 15 amino acids. Deletions cut 0 bases from V and 4 bases from J, with 10 bases between. The CDR3 region is CASSYSSGLYNEQFF. As DNA, the CDR3 is TGTGCCAGCAGTTACTCGAGCGGGCTTTACAATGAGCAGTTCTTC.